One and the same sample provided the 27 T cell receptor beta chains below, sequenced in a study of identical twins. TCRdb independently ran MiXCR on the 5' RACE reads; one entry per CDR3 protein. The sample has 250,000 to 350,000 distinct CDR3 sequences, about 8.3% seen once; the top ten hold roughly 2.1%. These data were also reused for a study on yellow fever vaccine responses in identical twins.

The sample comprised memory (CD45RO+) T cells sorted from blood. Receptors were obtained from a woman aged 18 to 35 in good health.

The CDR3, as DNA: TGTGCCAGCAGTTCAATGCAGGGTTCGGGAGATACGCAGTATTTT. It specifies CASSSMQGSGDTQYF. The chain carries TRBV7-9 and TRBJ2-3; tentative D call: TRBD1 (5 bases). Trimming stripped 6 bases from V and 5 bases from J, with 18 bases between. The CDR3 runs 15 residues. Germline V gene lookup returns CDR1 SEHNR and CDR2 FQNEAQ (reference sequence).

This clonotype was found a few times. The V gene is TRBV5-1, the J gene TRBJ2-2; 8 bases match TRBD1. Germline values: CDR1 SGHRS, CDR2 YFSETQ. This CDR3 has 16 amino acids. With 4 bases clipped from V and 2 bases from J, the junction kept 7 bases outside the gene matches. The CDR3 protein is CASSVQQGVNTGELFF. The CDR3 coding sequence is TGCGCCAGCAGCGTTCAACAGGGGGTTAACACCGGGGAGCTGTTTTTT. The full variable domain, its missing parts supplied by reference TRBV5-1 and TRBJ2-2, is KAGVTQTPRYLIKTRGQQVTLSCSPISGHRSVSWYQQTPGQGLQFLFEYFSETQRNKGNFPGRFSGRQFSNSRSEMNVSTLELGDSALYLCASSVQQGVNTGELFFGEGSRLTVL.

This rearrangement joins TRBV29-1 to TRBJ1-2; 10 bases match TRBD1. The CDR3 covers 12 residues. The V gene's germline CDR1 is SQVTM and CDR2 ANQGSEA. V was pared by 4 bases and J by 7 bases, with 3 bases of the junction left unmatched. The CDR3 region is CSVGDRGGGYTF. CDR3 nucleotides: TGCAGCGTTGGGGACAGGGGAGGTGGCTACACCTTC.

The chain employs TRBV3-1 and TRBJ2-3; the match to TRBD2 covers 10 bases. With V trimmed by 2 bases and J by 4 bases, 3 bases remained unmatched. Germline CDR1 and CDR2: LGHDT and YNNKEL (reference sequence). This CDR3 contains 15 residues. CDR3 in amino acids: CASSQRSGGADTQYF. In nucleotides, the CDR3 is TGTGCCAGCAGCCAACGGAGCGGGGGGGCAGATACGCAGTATTTT.

In its sample, this clonotype was seen many times. V gene TRBV12-3 or TRBV12-4 combines with J gene TRBJ2-1; D might be TRBD1 (5 bases). Trimming shortened V by 3 bases and J by 0 bases, and 12 bases separated the two germline ends. This CDR3 has 16 residues. CDR3 sequence reads: CASSLNPRVSYNEQFF. The CDR3 DNA is TGTGCCAGCAGTTTGAATCCCAGGGTCTCCTACAATGAGCAGTTCTTC.

This clonotype showed up just a few times. The CDR3, as DNA: TGTGCCAGCAGTGCCCCGGGGGGAACGAATGAGCAGTTCTTC. The encoded protein is CASSAPGGTNEQFF. The J gene is TRBJ2-1, the V gene TRBV28, with TRBD2 identical over 7 bases. The CDR3 extends over 14 amino acids. CDR1 and CDR2 from the germline V gene are MDHEN and SYDVKM. The V and J ends lost 5 bases and 7 bases, in that order; junction bases with no gene match: 8.

J is TRBJ2-5 and V is TRBV19, with 11 bases fitting TRBD2. The CDR3 is 16 residues long. Germline loops: CDR1 LNHDA, CDR2 SQIVND (reference sequence). V trimming: 4 bases; J trimming: 2 bases; junction bases outside the gene matches: 6. The CDR3 region is CASSKFLAGGQETQYF. CDR3 nucleotide sequence: TGTGCCAGTAGTAAATTTCTAGCGGGGGGACAAGAGACCCAGTACTTC.

This clonotype was observed at least ten times. This chain connects TRBV4-1 to TRBJ2-6; D uncertain. There are 12 residues in the CDR3. Trimming removed 1 base from V and 10 bases from J, with 5 bases in between. Germline loops: CDR1 MGHRA, CDR2 YSYEKL. CDR3 sequence: CASSQAQNVLTF. For the CDR3, the DNA is TGCGCCAGCAGCCAAGCCCAAAACGTCCTGACTTTC.

The genes are TRBV3-1 and TRBJ2-4; TRBD2 matches 12 bases. Trimming cost V 4 bases and J 9 bases; bases outside gene matches: 10. Germline V gene lookup returns CDR1 LGHDT and CDR2 YNNKEL (reference sequence). The CDR3 is 16 residues long. The CDR3 DNA sequence: TGTGCCAGCAGCCCCCGGACTAGCGGGGCTCAGGGCATTCAGTACTTC. Translation gives CASSPRTSGAQGIQYF.

This clonotype was seen many times. The chain has TRBV11-2 and TRBJ2-3; D may be TRBD2 (6 bases). V gave up 1 base and J gave up 5 bases, with 13 bases separating them. This CDR3 is built from 15 residues. Germline V gene lookup returns CDR1 SGHAT and CDR2 FQNNGV. The CDR3 DNA reads as TGTGCCAGCAGCTTAGTCTCGGAGGGACTAGATACGCAGTATTTT. Translated: CASSLVSEGLDTQYF.

This clonotype was detected many times. This chain links TRBV4-2 with TRBJ2-3; either TRBD1 or TRBD2 may supply D (6 bases each). Germline V gene data show CDR1 as LGHNA and CDR2 as YNFKEQ. CDR3 length: 15 residues. Trimming removed 0 bases from V and 2 bases from J, with 9 bases in between. The CDR3 reads CASSQDGGPTDTQYF. The CDR3 coding sequence is TGTGCCAGCAGCCAAGATGGGGGGCCCACAGATACGCAGTATTTT.

In its sample, this clonotype was seen a few times. This chain joins TRBV4-2 and TRBJ2-3, with D possibly being TRBD2 (6 bases). V was trimmed by 0 bases and J by 1 base, leaving 11 bases between them. This CDR3 is 16 amino acids long. CDR1 and CDR2 (germline): LGHNA, YNFKEQ. In DNA, the CDR3 is TGTGCCAGCAGCCAAGATTGGCGGGGAGGCACAGATACGCAGTATTTT. This gives the protein CASSQDWRGGTDTQYF.

This clonotype was observed many times. The V gene is TRBV20-1, the J gene TRBJ1-2; the D is unclear. The CDR3 has 14 residues. Per the germline V gene, CDR1 is DFQATT and CDR2 is SNEGSKA (reference sequence). Trimming shortened V by 6 bases and J by 4 bases, and 18 bases separated the two germline ends. The CDR3 is CSAQVNNLIYGYTF. CDR3 DNA sequence: TGCAGTGCCCAAGTTAATAATTTAATCTATGGCTACACCTTC.

V is TRBV6-1 and J is TRBJ2-7; weak D call: TRBD2 (6 bases). Trimming stripped 4 bases from V and 4 bases from J, with 20 bases between. The CDR3 has 16 residues. Per germline, CDR1 MNHNS and CDR2 SASEGT. CDR3 loop: CASSGGLGLGGYEQYV. The CDR3 DNA is TGTGCCAGCAGTGGGGGTCTGGGACTTGGAGGATACGAGCAGTACGTC.

This clonotype was counted ten times or more. V usage is TRBV28 and J usage is TRBJ1-6; 7 bases are shared with TRBD1. Trimming removed 2 bases from V and 9 bases from J; junction bases left unmatched: 10. Germline assignment: CDR1 MDHEN and CDR2 SYDVKM. This CDR3 has 16 amino acids. The CDR3 reads CASSLPGDRSRSPLHF. The DNA of the CDR3 is TGTGCCAGCAGTTTACCCGGGGACAGAAGTCGTTCACCCCTCCACTTT.

This clonotype was detected only a few times. This chain uses TRBV4-1 with TRBJ1-1; possible D gene TRBD1, 5 bases. CDR1 and CDR2 from the germline V gene are MGHRA and YSYEKL. The CDR3 has 14 residues. This CDR3 reads CVDSQGHENTEAFF. CDR3 bases: TGCGTTGATAGCCAAGGACACGAGAACACTGAAGCTTTCTTT.

This clonotype was found many times. V and J are TRBV7-9 and TRBJ2-1, with D possibly being TRBD2 (6 bases). The CDR3 is 15 amino acids. V shed 5 bases and J shed 6 bases, with 17 bases lying between them. Germline V gene data show CDR1 as SEHNR and CDR2 as FQNEAQ (reference sequence). CDR3 amino acids: CASSPVAGWVNEQFF. The CDR3 DNA reads as TGTGCCAGCAGCCCAGTGGCGGGATGGGTCAATGAGCAGTTCTTC.

The chain carries TRBV5-8 and TRBJ2-5; D may match TRBD1 or TRBD2 (6 bases each). The V and J ends lost 5 bases and 4 bases respectively, with 18 bases between them. Germline-derived CDR1 and CDR2 are SGHTS and YDEGEE. This CDR3 spans 15 amino acids. The CDR3 DNA reads as TGTGCCAGCAGAAGAAGGGGGGCTGGAGCAGAGACCCAGTACTTC. This codes for CASRRRGAGAETQYF.

This clonotype has ten or more counts. This sequence joins TRBV3-1 and TRBJ1-2, with 8 bases identical to TRBD1. The V segment lost 2 bases and the J segment 3 bases; nucleotides outside the gene matches: 5. Germline V CDR1 and CDR2: LGHDT, YNNKEL (reference sequence). The CDR3 contains 15 residues. The CDR3: CASSQQDRVYYGYTF. CDR3 sequence (DNA): TGTGCCAGCAGCCAACAGGACAGGGTCTACTATGGCTACACCTTC.

The table lists this clonotype with a few counts. The rearrangement links TRBV7-2 to TRBJ1-2; 11 bases map to TRBD1. CDR3 length equals 14 residues. J lost 7 bases, V lost 3 bases, and 4 bases had no gene match. Per germline, CDR1 SGHTA and CDR2 FQGNSA. The CDR3 bases are TGTGCCAGCAGCTTTGGACAGGGGGCCTTTGGCTACACCTTC. Its translation is CASSFGQGAFGYTF.

This rearrangement joins TRBV7-2 to TRBJ2-5; 11 bases match TRBD2. Losses at the gene ends were 4 bases for V and 2 bases for J; bases not matched to a gene: 3. CDR1 and CDR2 (germline): SGHTA, FQGNSA. The CDR3 is 15 amino acids. The CDR3 sequence: CASSYSGRAQETQYF. The CDR3 nucleotides read TGTGCCAGCAGCTATAGCGGGAGGGCGCAAGAGACCCAGTACTTC.

There are a few counts of this clonotype. The chain employs TRBV29-1 and TRBJ2-3; 11 bases are a match to TRBD2. In germline, CDR1 is SQVTM, CDR2 ANQGSEA. CDR3 size: 16 residues. V lost 7 bases to trimming and J lost 0 bases; unmatched junction nucleotides: 9. The CDR3 bases are TGCAGCGCCACCGGGACTAGCGGACGTAGCACAGATACGCAGTATTTT. Amino acids: CSATGTSGRSTDTQYF.

The table lists this clonotype with many counts. The V call is TRBV2, the J call TRBJ2-7, with no clear D. Trimming left V 2 bases short and J 5 bases short, with 13 bases between. This CDR3 contains 14 residues. CDR1 and CDR2 (germline): SNHLY, FYNNEI. The CDR3 region has the DNA TGTGCCAGCAGTGAATCTTGGCAGTTCGACGAGCAGTACTTC. Translation: CASSESWQFDEQYF.

This clonotype showed up many times. For the CDR3, the DNA is TGTGCCAGCAGCGCACCAGGGGCCGGCTACGAGCAGTACTTC. Residues: CASSAPGAGYEQYF. V and J are TRBV7-9 and TRBJ2-7; TRBD1 might be the D (6 bases). The CDR3 contains 14 residues. Trimming took 5 bases from V and 3 from J, leaving 14 bases between them. Germline V gives CDR1 SEHNR, CDR2 FQNEAQ (reference sequence).

This clonotype has a handful of counts. This sequence joins TRBV11-2 and TRBJ2-3, with TRBD1 as a possible D gene (6 bases). CDR1 and CDR2 from the germline V gene are SGHAT and FQNNGV. Trimming cost V 1 base and J 1 base, with 9 bases left between them. The CDR3 sequence is 15 residues long. CDR3 in amino acids: CASSLGGHRTDTQYF. The CDR3 bases are TGTGCCAGCAGCTTAGGGGGACATCGCACAGATACGCAGTATTTT.

The V call is TRBV6-1, the J call TRBJ1-6, with D uncertain. This CDR3 has 15 amino acids. Germline assignment: CDR1 MNHNS and CDR2 SASEGT. Trimming removed 6 bases at V and 5 bases at J, with 14 bases between. The CDR3 region is CASRTDGRDNSPLHF. The DNA of the CDR3 is TGTGCCAGCAGAACGGACGGCCGGGATAATTCACCCCTCCACTTT.

To note about this clonotype: A much more abundant neighbour one base away suggests this may be a read error. The chain links TRBV3-1 to TRBJ2-5; D assignment may be TRBD1 or TRBD2 (5 bases each). Germline CDR1 and CDR2: LGHDT and YNNKEL (reference sequence). The CDR3 loop spans 14 amino acids. The V and J ends lost 0 bases and 5 bases respectively, with 10 bases between them. CDR3 nucleotide sequence: TGTGCCAGCAGCCAAGATTGGTGGGACGAGACCCAGTACTTC. Its translation: CASSQDWWDETQYF.